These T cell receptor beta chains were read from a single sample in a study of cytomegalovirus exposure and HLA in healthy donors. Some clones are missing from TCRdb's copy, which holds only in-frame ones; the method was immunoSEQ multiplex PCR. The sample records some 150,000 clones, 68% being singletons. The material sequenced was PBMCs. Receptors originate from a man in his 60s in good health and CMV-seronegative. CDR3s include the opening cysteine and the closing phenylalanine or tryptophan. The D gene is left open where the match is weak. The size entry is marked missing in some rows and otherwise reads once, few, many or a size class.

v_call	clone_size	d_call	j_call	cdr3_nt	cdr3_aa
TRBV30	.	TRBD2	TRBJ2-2	TGTGCCTGGAGTGTACTAGCGGGAGGGCCAGGCGGGGAGCTGTTTTTT	CAWSVLAGGPGGELFF
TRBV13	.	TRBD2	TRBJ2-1	TGTGCCAGCAGCCCTATAGCGGGATACAATGAGCAGTTCTTC	CASSPIAGYNEQFF
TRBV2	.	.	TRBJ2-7	TGTGCCGTAGAATATGACACTCCCTACGAGCAGTACTTC	CAVEYDTPYEQYF
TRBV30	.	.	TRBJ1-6	TGTGCCTGGAGCAATAATTCACCCCTCCACTTT	CAWSNNSPLHF
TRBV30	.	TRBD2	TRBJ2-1	TGTGCCTGGAGTGGTCTAGCGGGCTCCTACAATGAGCAGTTCTTC	CAWSGLAGSYNEQFF
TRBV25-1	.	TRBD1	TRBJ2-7	TGTGCCAGCAGCGGGACAGGGGACTACGAGCAGTACTTC	CASSGTGDYEQYF
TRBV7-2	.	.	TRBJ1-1	TGTGCCAGCAGCCGACAGGACATTCGGGTGAACACTGAAGCTTTCTTT	CASSRQDIRVNTEAFF
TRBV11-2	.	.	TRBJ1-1	TGTGCCAGCAGCGCCCGGTCGGGGGAAAACACTGAAGCTTTCTTT	CASSARSGENTEAFF
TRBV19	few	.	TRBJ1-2	TGTGCCAGTAGTATCGCGACAGATGATGGCTACACCTTC	CASSIATDDGYTF
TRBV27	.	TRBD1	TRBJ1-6	TGTGCCAGCAGCCGGGGACAGGCAAATTCACCCCTCCACTTT	CASSRGQANSPLHF
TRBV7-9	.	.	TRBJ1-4	TGTGCCAGCAGCGGGGCGGAGACTAGGGGAGAAAAACTGTTTTTT	CASSGAETRGEKLFF
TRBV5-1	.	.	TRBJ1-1	TGCGCCAGCAGCGTTTTTGAGGGTCCCCTGAACACTGAAGCTTTCTTT	CASSVFEGPLNTEAFF
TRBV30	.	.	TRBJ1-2	TGTGCCTGGAGCGTATCCGTATTGAGAGGGACACCCACTATTAACTATGGCTACACCTTC	CAWSVSVLRGTPTINYGYTF
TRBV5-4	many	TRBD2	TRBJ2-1	TGTGCCAGCAGCTTGTACGGGAGGGGAGACGGGCAGTTCTTC	CASSLYGRGDGQFF
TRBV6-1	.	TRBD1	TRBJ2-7	TGTGCCAGCAGTGAGTTGGGACAGGCGAGCTCCTACGAGCAGTACTTC	CASSELGQASSYEQYF
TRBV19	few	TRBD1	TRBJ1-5	TGTGCCAGTAGTACAGCGCCCGGGACAGGGCCGGGTCAGCCCCAGCATTTT	CASSTAPGTGPGQPQHF
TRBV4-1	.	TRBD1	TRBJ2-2	TGCGCCAGCAGCCAAACCGCCCTACAGGGGTGGACCGGGGAGCTGTTTTTT	CASSQTALQGWTGELFF
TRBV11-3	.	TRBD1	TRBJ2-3	TGTGCCAGCAGCTTAGGATCCGACAGGGGTGGCACAGATACGCAGTATTTT	CASSLGSDRGGTDTQYF
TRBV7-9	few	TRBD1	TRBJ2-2	TGTGCCAGCAGCTCTGAGGGACAGGTGATCACCGGGGAGCTGTTTTTT	CASSSEGQVITGELFF
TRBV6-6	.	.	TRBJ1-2	TGTGCCGGAACTAAGGGGATCGATGGCTACACCTTC	CAGTKGIDGYTF